This T cell receptor beta chain was retrieved from a study of control samples from healthy donors and cancer patients. V lost 5 bases to trimming and J lost 6 bases, with 25 bases between them. The CDR3 spans 18 residues. From germline, CDR1 is SSHAT and CDR2 FNYEAQ (reference sequence). Method: immunoSEQ multiplex PCR; TCRdb's copy keeps in-frame clones and lacks some. The data hold roughly 98,000 clones, with over 85% observed a single time. What was sequenced was blood. The chain has TRBV7-7 and TRBJ2-2; D perhaps matches TRBD1 (6 bases). This TCR derives from a man in his late teens or twenties in good health. The CDR3 DNA reads as TGTGCCAGCAGCCCTCAGGACGGAGTACAGGGTGGGGCCGGGGAGCTGTTTTTT. This translates into CASSPQDGVQGGAGELFF.